The rows below give T cell receptor beta chains drawn from one sample of a study of persistence of HIV-infected CD4 T cells. For these receptors, no antigen is known. TCRdb keeps only in-frame clones here, not all; method: immunoSEQ multiplex PCR. Among approximately 44,000 clones, 89% were seen once, and the ten largest hold about 0.94%. Sequencing was performed on CD4+ T cells sorted from PBMCs after approximately 20-hour stimulation, taken from a patient who received antiretroviral therapy. Receptor source: an adult man with HIV who was CMV-seropositive. The conserved cysteine and the conserved F or W are not part of the CDR3 here.

>TRBV19
ASSIWGHNEKLF
>TRBV11-3
ASSLKAGPYEQY
>TRBV2
ASSLNYYGNTEAF
>TRBV5-6
ASSTGPRADTQY
>TRBV7-2
ASSPRPGVSNQPQH
>TRBV18
ASSPGVMDQPQH
>TRBV28
ASSPAGTGSHEQY
>TRBV24-1
ATSDGAGSNYGYT
>TRBV4-1
ASSQDYLASTDTQY
>TRBV19
ASSITPDRGNAEAF
>TRBV10-3
AISESIEQY
>TRBV28
ASTRSQTGAYEQY
>TRBV2
ASSIQGETEAF